This T cell receptor beta chain derives from a study of neoadjuvant nivolumab and ipilimumab in lung cancer. V trimming: 5 bases; J trimming: 4 bases; junction bases outside the gene matches: 3. Germline V gene lookup returns CDR1 SGHNT and CDR2 YENEEA. The CDR3 covers 14 residues. Here immunoSEQ multiplex PCR was the method, and the copy in TCRdb shows in-frame clones only, minus some. The data contain more than 25,000 clones, about 76% of them singletons. The sequence was collected from an adult with non-small cell lung cancer. The chain uses TRBV11-3 and TRBJ2-1; 9 bases match TRBD2. The sequences come from tumor tissue, collected after neoadjuvant nivolumab, alone or with ipilimumab, at or shortly before surgery. The CDR3 coding sequence is TGTGCCAGCAGCCCTAGCGGGGCGTACAATGAGCAGTTCTTC. It specifies CASSPSGAYNEQFF.